This T cell receptor (beta chain) was retrieved from a study of shared clonotypes between healthy human individuals. Template for every sorted-subset replicate PCR totaled around 200 ng DNA, approximately 30,000 T cell genomes. Clones were read by immunoSEQ multiplex PCR, and TCRdb kept only the in-frame ones, dropping some. The repertoire holds about 2,100,000 clones, about 92% seen once, with more than 1.5% in the top ten. Naive CD8 populations comprised CD45RO-negative cells positively selected for CCR7, excluding terminally differentiated effector memory CD45RA+ cells. All participating donors were Caucasian adults from Nashville, Tennessee. Broader study findings: Shared across a handful of donors were around 4.7% of the naive CD4 clonotypes.

Germline-derived CDR1 and CDR2 are MNHEY and SVGAGI. The junction had 7 bases not matched to a gene; V was cut back by 7 bases and J by 2 bases. The CDR3 contains 15 residues. On this clone: Its antigen is currently unknown.

J is TRBJ2-2 and V is TRBV6-5; 7 nucleotides agree with TRBD1. Sequencing was performed on naive CD8+ T cells from PBMCs. The clonotype originates from a man aged 18-30 years in good health. Some clones in this sample may be carry-over from other donors' samples. The CDR3 coding sequence is TGTGCCAGCACCGAGGGGGACAGTAACACCGGGGAGCTGTTTTTT. Translation gives CASTEGDSNTGELFF.